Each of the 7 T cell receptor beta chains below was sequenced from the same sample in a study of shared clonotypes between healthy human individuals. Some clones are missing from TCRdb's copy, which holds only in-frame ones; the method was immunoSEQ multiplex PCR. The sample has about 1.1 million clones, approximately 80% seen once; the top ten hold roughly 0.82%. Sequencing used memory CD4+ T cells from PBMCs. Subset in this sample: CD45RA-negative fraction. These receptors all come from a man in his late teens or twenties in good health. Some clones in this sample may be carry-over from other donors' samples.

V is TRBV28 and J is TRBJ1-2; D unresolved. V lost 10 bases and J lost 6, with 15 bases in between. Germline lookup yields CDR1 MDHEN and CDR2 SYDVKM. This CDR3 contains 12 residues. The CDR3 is CATELLLNGYTF. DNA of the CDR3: TGTGCCACCGAGTTGCTCCTTAATGGCTACACCTTC.

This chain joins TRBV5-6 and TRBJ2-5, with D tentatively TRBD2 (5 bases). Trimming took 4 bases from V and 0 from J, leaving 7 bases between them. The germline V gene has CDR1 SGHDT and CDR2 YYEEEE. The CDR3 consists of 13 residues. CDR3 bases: TGTGCCAGCAGCGTGGACTACCAAGAGACCCAGTACTTC. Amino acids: CASSVDYQETQYF.

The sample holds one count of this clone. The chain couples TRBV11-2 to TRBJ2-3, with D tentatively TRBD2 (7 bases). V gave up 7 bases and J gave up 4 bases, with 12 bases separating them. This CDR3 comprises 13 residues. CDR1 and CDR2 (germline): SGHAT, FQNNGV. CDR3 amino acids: CASTRGGADTQYF. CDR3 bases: TGTGCCAGCACCAGAGGGGGGGCAGATACGCAGTATTTT.

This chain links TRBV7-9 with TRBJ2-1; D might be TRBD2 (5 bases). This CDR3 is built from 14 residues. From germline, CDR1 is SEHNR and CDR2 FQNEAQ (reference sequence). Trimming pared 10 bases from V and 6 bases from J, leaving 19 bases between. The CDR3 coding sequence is TGTGCCACCCAAAAGAGGGTCAACGGCAATGAGCAGTTCTTC. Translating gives CATQKRVNGNEQFF. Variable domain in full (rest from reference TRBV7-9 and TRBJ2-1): DTGVSQNPRHKITKRGQNVTFRCDPISEHNRLYWYRQTLGQGPEFLTYFQNEAQLEKSRLLSDRFSAERPKGSFSTLEIQRTEQGDSAMYLCATQKRVNGNEQFFGPGTRLTVL.

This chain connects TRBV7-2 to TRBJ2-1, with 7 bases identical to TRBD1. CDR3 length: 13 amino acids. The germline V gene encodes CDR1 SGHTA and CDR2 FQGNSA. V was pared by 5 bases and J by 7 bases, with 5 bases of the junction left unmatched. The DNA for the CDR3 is TGTGCCAGCAGCACCCAACAGGGGAATGAGCAGTTCTTC. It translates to CASSTQQGNEQFF.

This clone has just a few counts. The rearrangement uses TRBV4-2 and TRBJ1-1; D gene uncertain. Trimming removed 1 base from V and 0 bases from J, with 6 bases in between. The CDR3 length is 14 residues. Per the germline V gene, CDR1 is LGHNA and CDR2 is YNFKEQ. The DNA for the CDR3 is TGTGCCAGCAGCCAAGGATCCTTGAACACTGAAGCTTTCTTT. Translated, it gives CASSQGSLNTEAFF.

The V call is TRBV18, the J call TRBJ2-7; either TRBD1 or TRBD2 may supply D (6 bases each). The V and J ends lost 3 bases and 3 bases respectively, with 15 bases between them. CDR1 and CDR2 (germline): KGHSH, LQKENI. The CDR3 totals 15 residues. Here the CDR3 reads CASSPRQEGLYEQYF. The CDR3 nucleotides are TGTGCCAGCTCACCTCGACAGGAGGGCCTCTACGAGCAGTACTTC.